A selection of T cell receptor beta chains follows, all from one sample in a study of shared clonotypes between healthy human individuals. TCRdb's table, derived via immunoSEQ multiplex PCR, lists solely in-frame clones and lacks some. The sample includes under 550,000 clones, 90% to 97% of them seen just once. Sequences were obtained from naive CD4+ T cells sorted from blood. The receptors were gathered from a woman aged 25-40 years in good health. CDR3s include the opening cysteine and the closing phenylalanine or tryptophan. Each record gives: D gene, J gene, clone size, V gene, CDR3 DNA, CDR3 protein. A D gene is named only where the DNA matches it firmly. The listing skips clone size in some rows; elsewhere it reads once, few, many or a size class.

D gene: NA
J gene: TRBJ1-3
clone size: NA
V gene: TRBV7-9
CDR3 DNA: TGTGCCAGCAGCTTTGCCCCGGGACATAGCTCTGGAAACACCATATATTTT
CDR3 protein: CASSFAPGHSSGNTIYF

D gene: TRBD1
J gene: TRBJ2-7
clone size: NA
V gene: TRBV28
CDR3 DNA: TGTGCCAGCAGTCCCCGACAGGGGGCGAACGAGCAGTACTTC
CDR3 protein: CASSPRQGANEQYF

D gene: TRBD2
J gene: TRBJ2-2
clone size: NA
V gene: TRBV7-9
CDR3 DNA: TGTGCCAGCAGCTTACCGTCTTGGGGACTAACGAACACCGGGGAGCTGTTTTTT
CDR3 protein: CASSLPSWGLTNTGELFF

D gene: NA
J gene: TRBJ2-5
clone size: NA
V gene: TRBV18
CDR3 DNA: TGTGCCAGCTCACCTCGGGGCGTGAACACTTACCAAGAGACCCAGTACTTC
CDR3 protein: CASSPRGVNTYQETQYF

D gene: NA
J gene: TRBJ1-4
clone size: NA
V gene: TRBV2
CDR3 DNA: TGTGCCTCAAGGGGGGGGCGTGCTAATGAAAAACTGTTTTTT
CDR3 protein: CASRGGRANEKLFF

D gene: NA
J gene: TRBJ2-7
clone size: NA
V gene: TRBV7-8
CDR3 DNA: TGTGCCAGCAGCCCTAGGATAACAGCATACGAGCAGTACTTC
CDR3 protein: CASSPRITAYEQYF

D gene: TRBD2
J gene: TRBJ2-1
clone size: NA
V gene: TRBV18
CDR3 DNA: TGTGCCAGCTCACCCTTCCAAGGACTAGCTAGCAATGAGCAGTTCTTC
CDR3 protein: CASSPFQGLASNEQFF

D gene: TRBD2
J gene: TRBJ2-3
clone size: NA
V gene: TRBV5-1
CDR3 DNA: TGCGCCAGCAGCTTAGGACTAGCGGATTCCGGCACAGATACGCAGTATTTT
CDR3 protein: CASSLGLADSGTDTQYF

D gene: TRBD2
J gene: TRBJ2-1
clone size: once
V gene: TRBV7-8
CDR3 DNA: TGTGCCAGCAGCTTTTCCGGTCTCCGCGGGAGCAGCAATGAGCAGTTCTTC
CDR3 protein: CASSFSGLRGSSNEQFF

D gene: TRBD1
J gene: TRBJ2-3
clone size: NA
V gene: TRBV7-2
CDR3 DNA: TGTGCCAGCAGCCGCGACAGGGGTGGGGATACGCAGTATTTT
CDR3 protein: CASSRDRGGDTQYF

D gene: NA
J gene: TRBJ2-1
clone size: NA
V gene: TRBV25-1
CDR3 DNA: TGTGCCAGCAGTGAGCACGGCTCCTACAATGAGCAGTTCTTC
CDR3 protein: CASSEHGSYNEQFF

D gene: TRBD1
J gene: TRBJ2-2
clone size: once
V gene: TRBV6-5
CDR3 DNA: TGTGCCAGCAGGGGACAGGGGGCGGTAACCGGGGAGCTGTTTTTT
CDR3 protein: CASRGQGAVTGELFF

D gene: NA
J gene: TRBJ1-1
clone size: NA
V gene: TRBV12-5
CDR3 DNA: TGTGCTAGTGGTTTGGTATCGGGGAGCTGGCACACTGAAGCTTTCTTT
CDR3 protein: CASGLVSGSWHTEAFF

D gene: NA
J gene: TRBJ2-1
clone size: NA
V gene: TRBV6-1
CDR3 DNA: TGTGCCAGCAGGGAGCTAGCTTCGAGACAGTTCTTC
CDR3 protein: CASRELASRQFF

D gene: NA
J gene: TRBJ2-7
clone size: NA
V gene: TRBV6-5
CDR3 DNA: TGTGCCAGCAGTTACAGGCAGGGCTACGAGCAGTACTTC
CDR3 protein: CASSYRQGYEQYF

D gene: TRBD1
J gene: TRBJ2-7
clone size: NA
V gene: TRBV19
CDR3 DNA: TGTGCCAGTAGTATCGCGACAGGGGACTACGAGCAGTACTTC
CDR3 protein: CASSIATGDYEQYF

D gene: NA
J gene: TRBJ1-5
clone size: NA
V gene: TRBV6-1
CDR3 DNA: TGTGCCAGCAGTGACTCGAAACCCCAGCATTTT
CDR3 protein: CASSDSKPQHF

D gene: TRBD1
J gene: TRBJ2-1
clone size: once
V gene: TRBV15
CDR3 DNA: TGTGCCACCAGCAGGGGGGGACAGGGGGCCGCTGAGCAGTTCTTC
CDR3 protein: CATSRGGQGAAEQFF

D gene: TRBD1
J gene: TRBJ2-3
clone size: once
V gene: TRBV7-3
CDR3 DNA: TGTGCCAGCAGCTTAACCAGACAGGGGGCGAGCACAGATACGCAGTATTTT
CDR3 protein: CASSLTRQGASTDTQYF

D gene: NA
J gene: TRBJ2-7
clone size: NA
V gene: TRBV27
CDR3 DNA: TGTGCCAGCAGTGCAAGCGGACTGAATTCGTACGAGCAGTACTTC
CDR3 protein: CASSASGLNSYEQYF

D gene: TRBD1
J gene: TRBJ2-7
clone size: NA
V gene: TRBV27
CDR3 DNA: TGTGCCAGCACCCGGACAGGGGGCGTCCACGAGCAGTACTTC
CDR3 protein: CASTRTGGVHEQYF

D gene: NA
J gene: TRBJ2-5
clone size: once
V gene: TRBV5-1
CDR3 DNA: TGCGCCAGCAGCTTCCAAGTGGCGGCCGAGACCCAGTACTTC
CDR3 protein: CASSFQVAAETQYF

D gene: NA
J gene: TRBJ1-2
clone size: NA
V gene: TRBV4-1
CDR3 DNA: TGCGCCAGCAGCCAAGTCGAGTCGAGTGGCTATGGCTACACCTTC
CDR3 protein: CASSQVESSGYGYTF

D gene: NA
J gene: TRBJ1-5
clone size: NA
V gene: TRBV28
CDR3 DNA: TGTGCCAGCAGTTTATGGGATCCCAAACAGGGAGGCAATCAGCCCCAGCATTTT
CDR3 protein: CASSLWDPKQGGNQPQHF

D gene: NA
J gene: TRBJ2-1
clone size: NA
V gene: TRBV2
CDR3 DNA: TGTGCCAGCAGCCAACTTTACAATGAGCAGTTCTTC
CDR3 protein: CASSQLYNEQFF

D gene: TRBD2
J gene: TRBJ2-3
clone size: NA
V gene: TRBV11-3
CDR3 DNA: TGTGCCAGCAGCGAAGCGGGGACTAGCGGGAGCACAGATACGCAGTATTTT
CDR3 protein: CASSEAGTSGSTDTQYF

D gene: TRBD1
J gene: TRBJ2-5
clone size: NA
V gene: TRBV19
CDR3 DNA: TGTGCCAGTAGTGCCAGACAGGGGTTGGAGACCCAGTACTTC
CDR3 protein: CASSARQGLETQYF

D gene: NA
J gene: TRBJ1-1
clone size: NA
V gene: TRBV30
CDR3 DNA: TGTGCCTGGAAGGTGGAAACGGGCACTGAAGCTTTCTTT
CDR3 protein: CAWKVETGTEAFF

D gene: NA
J gene: TRBJ1-4
clone size: NA
V gene: TRBV5-8
CDR3 DNA: TGTGCCAGCACCCTCTGGGGGAGGGATGAAAAACTGTTTTTT
CDR3 protein: CASTLWGRDEKLFF

D gene: NA
J gene: TRBJ1-1
clone size: NA
V gene: TRBV4-1
CDR3 DNA: TGCGCCAGCAGCAGAAACTTGAACACTGAAGCTTTCTTT
CDR3 protein: CASSRNLNTEAFF

D gene: TRBD1
J gene: TRBJ1-5
clone size: NA
V gene: TRBV28
CDR3 DNA: TGTGCCAGCAGTCCCCCAGAGGTACAGGGGGCGTTCACGGCCCAGCATTTT
CDR3 protein: CASSPPEVQGAFTAQHF

D gene: NA
J gene: TRBJ1-1
clone size: NA
V gene: TRBV18
CDR3 DNA: TGTGCCAGCTCACTCATGGACAGTAACACTGAAGCTTTCTTT
CDR3 protein: CASSLMDSNTEAFF

D gene: NA
J gene: TRBJ2-5
clone size: once
V gene: TRBV9
CDR3 DNA: TGTGCCAGCAGCGTACAGGGTAACGGTCAAGAGACCCAGTACTTC
CDR3 protein: CASSVQGNGQETQYF

D gene: TRBD1
J gene: TRBJ1-2
clone size: few
V gene: TRBV7-9
CDR3 DNA: TGTGCCAGCAGCTTAGTCTTGGGGGACAGCCCTAACTATGGCTACACCTTC
CDR3 protein: CASSLVLGDSPNYGYTF

D gene: NA
J gene: TRBJ2-7
clone size: NA
V gene: TRBV30
CDR3 DNA: TGTGCCTGGAGTGTTAAGGGGAACGCCGGCGAGCAGTACTTC
CDR3 protein: CAWSVKGNAGEQYF

D gene: NA
J gene: TRBJ1-1
clone size: NA
V gene: TRBV28
CDR3 DNA: TGTGCCAGCAGTGGGGACTGGAACACTGAAGCTTTCTTT
CDR3 protein: CASSGDWNTEAFF

D gene: NA
J gene: TRBJ2-7
clone size: once
V gene: TRBV28
CDR3 DNA: TGTGCCAGCAGTTCCGTGGACGGGGGCTCCTACGAGCAGTACTTC
CDR3 protein: CASSSVDGGSYEQYF

D gene: TRBD1
J gene: TRBJ1-2
clone size: NA
V gene: TRBV18
CDR3 DNA: TGTGCCAGCTCACCAGGACAGGGAGGGGAAAACACCTTC
CDR3 protein: CASSPGQGGENTF

D gene: NA
J gene: TRBJ2-1
clone size: NA
V gene: TRBV7-8
CDR3 DNA: TGTGCCAGCAGCTTGGCCTTGTTGAGGGGGGACAATGAGCAGTTCTTC
CDR3 protein: CASSLALLRGDNEQFF

D gene: NA
J gene: TRBJ2-1
clone size: NA
V gene: TRBV27
CDR3 DNA: TGTGCCAGCAGTCCGGGCTCCTACAATGAGCAGTTCTTC
CDR3 protein: CASSPGSYNEQFF

D gene: TRBD2
J gene: TRBJ2-1
clone size: once
V gene: TRBV18
CDR3 DNA: TGTGCCAGCTCACCGGTTAGCGGGAGGGCCAATGAGCAGTTCTTC
CDR3 protein: CASSPVSGRANEQFF

D gene: NA
J gene: TRBJ2-7
clone size: NA
V gene: TRBV6-5
CDR3 DNA: TGTGCCAGCAGTTACTCGACTGGGCGCAGCTACGAGCAGTACTTC
CDR3 protein: CASSYSTGRSYEQYF

D gene: TRBD2
J gene: TRBJ2-5
clone size: once
V gene: TRBV7-9
CDR3 DNA: TGTGCCAGCAGCTTAGGTGATCTAGCGGGAGGTGGAGAGACCCAGTACTTC
CDR3 protein: CASSLGDLAGGGETQYF

D gene: NA
J gene: TRBJ1-5
clone size: NA
V gene: TRBV7-9
CDR3 DNA: TGTGCCAGCAGCTTAGAGGTTGGGACATACTATAGCAATCAGCCCCAGCATTTT
CDR3 protein: CASSLEVGTYYSNQPQHF

D gene: NA
J gene: TRBJ2-7
clone size: NA
V gene: TRBV10-3
CDR3 DNA: TGTGCCATCAGTGAGCCGAACACGGGGTCGCAGCAGTACTTC
CDR3 protein: CAISEPNTGSQQYF

D gene: TRBD1
J gene: TRBJ1-1
clone size: NA
V gene: TRBV4-1
CDR3 DNA: TGCGCCAGCAGCCAAGAGCCGACCGGGACAGGGGGGAAGAACACTGAAGCTTTCTTT
CDR3 protein: CASSQEPTGTGGKNTEAFF

D gene: NA
J gene: TRBJ2-7
clone size: NA
V gene: TRBV28
CDR3 DNA: TGTGCCAGCAAGGTGTCAGCCCCCCCCTACGAGCAGTACTTC
CDR3 protein: CASKVSAPPYEQYF

D gene: TRBD2
J gene: TRBJ2-3
clone size: NA
V gene: TRBV11-2
CDR3 DNA: TGTGCCAGCAGCCCGAGGACTAGTATGAGCACAGATACGCAGTATTTT
CDR3 protein: CASSPRTSMSTDTQYF

D gene: TRBD1
J gene: TRBJ2-3
clone size: NA
V gene: TRBV18
CDR3 DNA: TGTGCCAGCTCACCCCTCGGGACAGGGTTGAATACGCAGTATTTT
CDR3 protein: CASSPLGTGLNTQYF

D gene: NA
J gene: TRBJ2-7
clone size: NA
V gene: TRBV21-1
CDR3 DNA: TGTGCCAGCAGCAATAGCGGGAGATACTCCTACGAGCAGTACTTC
CDR3 protein: CASSNSGRYSYEQYF